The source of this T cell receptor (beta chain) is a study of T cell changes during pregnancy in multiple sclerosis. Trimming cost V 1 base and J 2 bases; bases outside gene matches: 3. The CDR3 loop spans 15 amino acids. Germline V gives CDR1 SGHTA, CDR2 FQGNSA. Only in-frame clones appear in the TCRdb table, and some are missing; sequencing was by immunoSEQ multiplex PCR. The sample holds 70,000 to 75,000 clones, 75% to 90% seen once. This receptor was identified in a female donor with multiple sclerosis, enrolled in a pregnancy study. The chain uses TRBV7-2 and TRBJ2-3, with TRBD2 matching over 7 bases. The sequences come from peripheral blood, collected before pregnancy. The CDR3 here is CASSLVGGNTDTQYF. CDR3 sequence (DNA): TGTGCCAGCAGCTTAGTCGGGGGGAACACAGATACGCAGTATTTT.